This TCR beta chain emerged from a study of Graves' ophthalmopathy and Graves' hyperthyroidism. This clonotype was found a few times. Scientists amplified the TCR beta CDR3 regions from RNA transcripts. First-round RT-PCR employed HTBI primers, with a second-round multiplex PCR after it. MiXCR, run by TCRdb on the multiplex PCR reads, gives a single entry per CDR3 protein. The table includes 230,000 or so distinct CDR3 sequences, approximately 42% detected once. Trimming left V 4 bases short and J 0 bases short, with 12 bases between. This CDR3 contains 15 residues. Germline assignment: CDR1 SGHVS and CDR2 FQNEAQ.

This sequence joins TRBV7-8 and TRBJ1-1; D is perhaps TRBD1 (5 bases). Specimen: peripheral blood. This clonotype was sampled from an adult man with Graves' ophthalmopathy. The CDR3 nucleotides are TGTGCCAGCAGCTCTCCGGGACGGGTGAACACTGAAGCTTTCTTT. This codes for CASSSPGRVNTEAFF.